This record looks at one T cell receptor (beta chain) sequence and its context. Its antigen remains unidentified. In TCRdb, the reads were re-called with MiXCR into one record per CDR3 protein. The profile shows 570,000 or so distinct CDR3 sequences, 40% of them singletons. These data are taken from a study of T cell repertoires in cytomegalovirus infection. Trimming stripped 1 base from V and 1 base from J, with 10 bases between. Per germline, CDR1 MDHEN and CDR2 SYDVKM. The CDR3 is 15 amino acids. Sample: cultured PBMCs, taken from culture after CMV antigen stimulation. V and J are TRBV28 and TRBJ1-1; D remains ambiguous. The clonotype comes from a human donor in good health (CMV status not recorded). Some clones in this sample may be carry-over from other donors' samples. CDR3 nucleotides: TGTGCCAGCAGTTTATCACCTATCGGGAACACTGAAGCTTTCTTT. Protein product: CASSLSPIGNTEAFF.